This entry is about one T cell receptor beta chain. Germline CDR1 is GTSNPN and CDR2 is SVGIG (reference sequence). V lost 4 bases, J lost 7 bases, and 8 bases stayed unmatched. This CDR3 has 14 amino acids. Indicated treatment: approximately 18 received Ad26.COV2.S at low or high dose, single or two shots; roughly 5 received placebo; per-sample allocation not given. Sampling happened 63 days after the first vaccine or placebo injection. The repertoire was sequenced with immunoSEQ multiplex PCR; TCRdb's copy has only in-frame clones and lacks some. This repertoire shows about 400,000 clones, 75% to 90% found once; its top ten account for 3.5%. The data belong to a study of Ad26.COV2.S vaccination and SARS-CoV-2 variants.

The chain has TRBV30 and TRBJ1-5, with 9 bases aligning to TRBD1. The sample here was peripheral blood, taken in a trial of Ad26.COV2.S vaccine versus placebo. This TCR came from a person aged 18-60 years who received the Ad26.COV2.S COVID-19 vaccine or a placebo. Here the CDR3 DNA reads TGTGCCTGGAATCCGGGACAGGGAAGGCAGCCCCAGCATTTT. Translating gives CAWNPGQGRQPQHF. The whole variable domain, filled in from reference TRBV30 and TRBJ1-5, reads SQTIHQWPATLVQPVGSPLSLECTVEGTSNPNLYWYRQAAGRGLQLLFYSVGIGQISSEVPQNLSASRPQDRQFILSSKKLLLSDSGFYLCAWNPGQGRQPQHFGDGTRLSIL.